The present T cell receptor beta chain was sequenced within a study of control samples from healthy donors and cancer patients. The germline gives CDR1 MNHNS, CDR2 SASEGT. The CDR3 has 16 amino acids. Trimming took 1 base from V and 4 from J; bases not matched to a gene: 6. Repertoires were generated with immunoSEQ multiplex PCR, while TCRdb's copy carries only in-frame clones and drops some. The sample shows about 110,000 clones, roughly 90% of them seen only once. This chain links TRBV6-1 with TRBJ2-1; 8 bases match TRBD2. The sample comprised PBMCs. The TCR comes from a woman aged 60-75 years with lung cancer. DNA for the CDR3: TGTGCCAGCAGTGAAGGTGATAGCGGGGCTTACAATGAGCAGTTCTTC. The encoded protein is CASSEGDSGAYNEQFF.